This T cell receptor (beta chain) emerged from a study of CD8+CD57+ T cells in acquired aplastic anemia. Genomic DNA templated the TCR beta VDJ and CDR3 profiling. TCRdb independently ran MiXCR on the reads; one entry per CDR3 protein. The repertoire holds around 130,000 distinct CDR3 sequences, with approximately 61% as singletons. V lost 2 bases to trimming and J lost 6 bases, with 5 bases between them. The CDR3 consists of 12 residues. Germline CDR1 reads SGHRS; CDR2 reads YFSETQ. Turning to this clonotype: A much larger clone differs from this one at a single base, so this may be a read error.

It was patients with CD8+CD57+ cell expansion by flow cytometry who were chosen for sequencing. The origin of this receptor is a human donor with aplastic anemia. V usage is TRBV5-1 and J usage is TRBJ2-2; D remains unclear. Sequenced input: sorted CD4+, CD8+, or CD8+CD57+ T cells (not recorded which) from PBMCs. The CDR3 spells CASSFKAGELFF. CDR3 coding DNA: TGCGCCAGCAGCTTTAAGGCCGGGGAGCTGTTTTTT. Supplemented by reference TRBV5-1 and TRBJ2-2, the full variable domain reads KAGVTQTPRYLIKTRGQQVTLSCSPISGHRSVSWYQQTPGQGLQFLFEYFSETQRNKGNFPGRFSGRQFSNSRSEMNVSTLELGDSALYLCASSFKAGELFFGEGSRLTVL.